This entry features one T cell receptor beta chain sequence. CDR3 length: 11 amino acids. V was shortened by 4 bases and J by 10 bases, with 10 bases between the two germline ends. Germline V gives CDR1 SNHLY, CDR2 FYNNEI. Resolution of symptoms, clearance, or two negative PCRs was present in recovered Cohort 3 donors. These data are taken from a study of blood T cell repertoires in COVID-19. The wider study: Material from acute and convalescent COVID-19 was sourced from the United States, Italy and Spain.

Method: immunoSEQ multiplex PCR; TCRdb's copy keeps in-frame clones and lacks some. The sample records over 300,000 clones, around 84% being singletons. This clonotype was obtained from a young woman who had recovered from COVID-19. V and J are TRBV2 and TRBJ1-2, with D possibly TRBD1 on 5 matching bases. Specimen: PBMCs or T cells enriched from blood (not recorded which). The CDR3 loop reads CASSARGPYTF. The CDR3 region has the DNA TGTGCCAGCAGTGCTAGGGGTCCCTACACCTTC.